A selection of T cell receptor beta chains follows, all from one sample in a study of blood T cell repertoires in COVID-19. The repertoire was sequenced with immunoSEQ multiplex PCR; TCRdb's copy has only in-frame clones and lacks some. In the table there are 150,000 to 200,000 clones, nearly 90% of which are singletons. The sequenced sample consisted of peripheral blood. The source is a man between 18 and 29 years old who had recovered from COVID-19. CDR3s include the opening cysteine and the closing phenylalanine or tryptophan. Each record gives: clone size, J gene, D gene, V gene, CDR3 DNA, CDR3 protein. The D gene is left open where the match is weak. For some rows the clone size is stated as once, few or many, or as a class when expanded; others skip it.

. TRBJ2-7 TRBD1 TRBV15 TGTGCCACCAGCAGAGCGACAGGGGGCACCTACGAGCAGTACTTC CATSRATGGTYEQYF
. TRBJ1-2 TRBD1 TRBV7-2 TGTGCCAGCAGCTTGGAACAGGGGCGGCGGCTCTATGGCTACACCTTC CASSLEQGRRLYGYTF
. TRBJ2-5 . TRBV28 TGTGCCAGCAGTCCGAGCCTAGTGAGGGAGACCCAGTACTTC CASSPSLVRETQYF
. TRBJ2-7 . TRBV29-1 TGCAGCGTACAGTCTGTCGGGGGTAACGAGCAGTACTTC CSVQSVGGNEQYF
. TRBJ1-2 . TRBV14 TGTGCCAGCAGCCAAGCGTCTGGGGGCGGCTACACCTTC CASSQASGGGYTF
. TRBJ1-1 . TRBV19 TGTGCCAGTAGTATAGATCGCGGTGGCACTGAAGCTTTCTTT CASSIDRGGTEAFF
. TRBJ1-3 . TRBV6-6 TGTGCCAGCAGCCCCGGACTGTTCTCTGGAAACACCATATATTTT CASSPGLFSGNTIYF
many TRBJ2-7 TRBD2 TRBV4-2 TGTGCCAGCAGCCCGGGACTAGGAGACTACGAGCAGTACTTC CASSPGLGDYEQYF
. TRBJ2-5 TRBD1 TRBV7-6 TGTGCCAGCACCCCTCGGAGACAGGGTGGTTTAGGCCAAGAGACCCAGTACTTC CASTPRRQGGLGQETQYF
once TRBJ1-4 TRBD1 TRBV9 TGTGCCAGCAGCGTCAAGGGGGCGGAGGAAAAACTGTTTTTT CASSVKGAEEKLFF
. TRBJ1-1 . TRBV10-3 TGTGCCATCAGCCCCGGGACACTATCCGCGAACACTGAAGCTTTCTTT CAISPGTLSANTEAFF
. TRBJ1-1 TRBD1 TRBV6-1 TGTGCCAGCAGTGAAACCACAGGGGGATTTCGAGCTTTCTTT CASSETTGGFRAFF
. TRBJ1-2 . TRBV5-1 TGCGCCAGCAGTTCAGCGGGGGACGGCTACACCTTC CASSSAGDGYTF
. TRBJ2-2 . TRBV11-2 TGTGCCAGCAGCTTTCAATCCGGGGAGCTGTTTTTT CASSFQSGELFF
. TRBJ2-1 TRBD2 TRBV7-2 TGTGCCAGCAGCTTAAAGCGGGAGGGCTACAATGAGCAGTTCTTC CASSLKREGYNEQFF
. TRBJ2-7 TRBD2 TRBV11-2 TGTGCCAGCAGCCCCGGGACTAGCGGCTACGAGCAGTACTTC CASSPGTSGYEQYF
. TRBJ2-7 TRBD1 TRBV12-5 TGTGCTAGTGGAACCGGGACAGGGGACGAGCAGTACTTC CASGTGTGDEQYF
. TRBJ1-1 . TRBV19 TGTGCCAGTAATCTCCCTGGGGGCTTGAACACTGAAGCTTTCTTT CASNLPGGLNTEAFF
. TRBJ2-1 TRBD1 TRBV6-6 TGTGCCAGCAGGCCCCGGGACAGGGAGCTGAATGAGCAGTTCTTC CASRPRDRELNEQFF
. TRBJ1-5 TRBD1 TRBV19 TGTGCCAGTAGTATAGGGGACAGGGGGCGTCAGCCCCAGCATTTT CASSIGDRGRQPQHF
once TRBJ2-5 . TRBV2 TGTGCCAGCAGGGCGATTCCAGGAGAGACCCAGTACTTC CASRAIPGETQYF
. TRBJ1-2 TRBD1 TRBV6-5 TGTGCCAGCAGTAACGCACAGGGGAAGGGTGGCTACACCTTC CASSNAQGKGGYTF
. TRBJ1-3 . TRBV27 TGTGCCAGCAGTTTAGACAGCTCCTCCGGAAACACCATATATTTT CASSLDSSSGNTIYF
few TRBJ2-5 . TRBV7-9 TGTGCCAGCAGCTATCCTGGAGGGAGTACAGAGACCCAGTACTTC CASSYPGGSTETQYF
few TRBJ2-1 TRBD1 TRBV19 TGTGCCAGTAGTAGGGGACAGGGGATAGATGAGCAGTTCTTC CASSRGQGIDEQFF
. TRBJ2-7 . TRBV4-1 TGCGCCAGCAGCCCAAACGGCTACGAGCAGTACTTC CASSPNGYEQYF
. TRBJ2-7 TRBD1 TRBV25-1 TGTGCCAGCAGTCCTACGAAAGGGGACAGAATCTACGAGCAGTACTTC CASSPTKGDRIYEQYF
. TRBJ1-2 . TRBV19 TGTGCCAGTCTGGGTCAGGCCTATGGCTACACCTTC CASLGQAYGYTF
. TRBJ1-5 . TRBV28 TGTGCCAGCAGTCTCCCACAGGGAAGGGGGAATCAGCCCCAGCATTTT CASSLPQGRGNQPQHF
. TRBJ2-1 . TRBV29-1 TGCAGCGCCCTCCCAGCGGCATACAATGAGCAGTTCTTC CSALPAAYNEQFF
. TRBJ2-7 . TRBV27 TGTGCCAGCAGTTTTATAGAGAGGACTTCCTACGAGCAGTACTTC CASSFIERTSYEQYF
. TRBJ1-6 TRBD1 TRBV30 TGTGCCTGGAGTTGGACAGGGAGCTCCTATAATTCACCCCTCCACTTT CAWSWTGSSYNSPLHF
. TRBJ2-7 . TRBV21-1 TGTGCCAGCAGCAAAGACCGCCCTAGCGGGCCCACCTACGAGCAGTACTTC CASSKDRPSGPTYEQYF
. TRBJ2-3 . TRBV7-3 TGTGCCAGCAGCTCCCTGGAAGGAGGCACCACAGATACGCAGTATTTT CASSSLEGGTTDTQYF
. TRBJ2-5 TRBD2 TRBV3-1/TRBV3-2 TGTGCCAGCAGCCACCTAGCGGGAGGGCCATTAGAGACCCAGTACTTC CASSHLAGGPLETQYF
. TRBJ1-4 . TRBV3-1/TRBV3-2 TGTGCCAGCAGCCAGCGGGAGGTTAGCACTAATGAAAAACTGTTTTTT CASSQREVSTNEKLFF
. TRBJ1-4 TRBD1 TRBV7-9 TGTGCCAGCAGCCCCAGGGGGCTAAATGAAAAACTGTTTTTT CASSPRGLNEKLFF
. TRBJ1-6 TRBD1 TRBV5-1 TGCGCCAGCAGCTTGCTAGGACAGGGTAGAAATTCACCCCTCCACTTT CASSLLGQGRNSPLHF
. TRBJ2-7 . TRBV7-2 TGTGCCAGCAGTTCCTCATTCAGCTACGAGCAGTACTTC CASSSSFSYEQYF
. TRBJ2-1 . TRBV4-2 TGTGCCAGCAGCCTCACCGGGAGTTACAATGAGCAGTTCTTC CASSLTGSYNEQFF
. TRBJ2-3 . TRBV28 TGTGCCAGCAGTTTCCGGGTAGACACAGATACGCAGTATTTT CASSFRVDTDTQYF
. TRBJ1-1 . TRBV5-6 TGTGCCAGCAGCGTAGAGGCTGAAGCTTTCTTT CASSVEAEAFF
once TRBJ2-1 . TRBV9 TGTGCCAGCAGCGTAACCGCGGCGAGTTCCTACAATGAGCAGTTCTTC CASSVTAASSYNEQFF
once TRBJ1-2 TRBD1 TRBV3-1/TRBV3-2 TGTGCCAGCAGCCGAGGCGGACAGGGAACTGGCTACACCTTC CASSRGGQGTGYTF
. TRBJ1-4 TRBD1 TRBV19 TGTGCCAGTAGTATTACTGACAGGGGCGCAACTAATGAAAAACTGTTTTTT CASSITDRGATNEKLFF
. TRBJ2-1 . TRBV12-3/TRBV12-4 TGTGCCAGCAGTCCCACACGGGATGGGCAGTTCTTC CASSPTRDGQFF